The 30 T cell receptor beta chains given below trace back to one sample, sequenced in a study of early T cells in non-severe SARS-CoV-2 infection. A single record per CDR3 protein comes from TCRdb applying MiXCR to the 5' RACE reads. Here the sample spans about 34,000 distinct CDR3 sequences, roughly 7.1% being singletons. The starting material was whole blood, obtained at baseline. These TCRs come from an adult who was a healthcare worker with PCR-confirmed SARS-CoV-2 infection or an uninfected control (not recorded which).

V gene TRBV7-2 combines with J gene TRBJ1-5; D is unresolved. The CDR3 consists of 12 residues. In germline, CDR1 is SGHTA, CDR2 FQGNSA. Trimming removed 1 base from V and 9 bases from J, with 7 bases in between. The CDR3 here is CASSLDSSPQHF. The CDR3 DNA reads as TGTGCCAGCAGCTTAGATTCCTCGCCCCAGCATTTT.

This clonotype occurred a few times. The rearrangement joins TRBV28 to TRBJ2-7, with D tentatively TRBD2 (7 bases). Germline V gene sequence: CDR1 MDHEN, CDR2 SYDVKM. V was shortened by 2 bases and J by 0 bases, with 11 bases between the two germline ends. The CDR3 runs to 15 residues. CDR3 sequence (DNA): TGTGCCAGCAGTTTAGGGCGGGGGCTCTCCTACGAGCAGTACTTC. Amino acids: CASSLGRGLSYEQYF.

This clonotype has more than one count but fewer than ten. The chain has TRBV11-1 and TRBJ1-1, with no clear D. This CDR3 has 14 amino acids. Germline assignment: CDR1 SGHAT and CDR2 FQDESV (reference sequence). Trimming pared 2 bases from V and 2 bases from J, leaving 9 bases between. CDR3 DNA: TGTGCCAGCAGCTTATTCGCGGTCAACACTGAAGCTTTCTTT. It yields the protein CASSLFAVNTEAFF.

This clonotype has a count of ten or more. This chain connects TRBV7-2 to TRBJ2-1; 13 nucleotides line up with TRBD2. With V trimmed by 5 bases and J by 9 bases, 13 bases remained unmatched. This CDR3 region has 17 residues. Germline-derived CDR1 and CDR2 are SGHTA and FQGNSA. The CDR3, as DNA: TGTGCCAGCAGCAAACAAGGACTAGCGGGAGCGGGTCGTGAGCAGTTCTTC. Encoded protein: CASSKQGLAGAGREQFF.

The chain joins TRBV2 to TRBJ2-1; a weak D match, TRBD2 (6 bases). The germline V and J ends were trimmed by 6 bases and 5 bases, with 17 bases remaining between them. This CDR3 is 15 amino acids long. CDR1 and CDR2 from the germline V gene are SNHLY and FYNNEI. The CDR3 DNA reads TGTGCCAGCAGGTACGGCAGACTAGGCGACAATGAGCAGTTCTTC. It encodes CASRYGRLGDNEQFF. The full variable domain, in which reference TRBV2 and TRBJ2-1 provide the parts outside the CDR3, is EPEVTQTPSHQVTQMGQEVILRCVPISNHLYFYWYRQILGQKVEFLVSFYNNEISEKSEIFDDQFSVERPDGSNFTLKIRSTKLEDSAMYFCASRYGRLGDNEQFFGPGTRLTVL.

This chain connects TRBV14 to TRBJ2-7; possibly TRBD2 for D (7 bases). Germline CDR1 is SGHDN and CDR2 is FVKESK. V lost 0 bases to trimming and J lost 4 bases, with 13 bases between them. The CDR3 has 15 residues. The CDR3 spells CASSQESGGAYEQYF. The CDR3, as DNA: TGTGCCAGCAGCCAAGAATCGGGGGGCGCTTACGAGCAGTACTTC. The full variable domain, completed using reference TRBV14 and TRBJ2-7, is EAGVTQFPSHSVIEKGQTVTLRCDPISGHDNLYWYRRVMGKEIKFLLHFVKESKQDESGMPNNRFLAERTGGTYSTLKVQPAELEDSGVYFCASSQESGGAYEQYFGPGTRLTVT.

The chain employs TRBV7-9 and TRBJ2-1; D is unclear. The CDR3 is 13 amino acids. Trimming took off 1 base at V and 4 bases at J, with 5 bases between the two ends. Germline assignment: CDR1 SEHNR and CDR2 FQNEAQ (reference sequence). CDR3 DNA sequence: TGTGCCAGCAGCTTAGACGGTTACAATGAGCAGTTCTTC. Translation: CASSLDGYNEQFF.

This clonotype has a count of ten or more. The chain couples TRBV27 to TRBJ2-1, with D uncertain. The length of the CDR3 is 16 residues. The germline V and J ends were trimmed by 0 bases and 6 bases, with 15 bases remaining between them. Looked up from germline, CDR1 is MNHEY and CDR2 is SMNVEV (reference sequence). CDR3 sequence: CASSLSVSTLVNEQFF. The CDR3 DNA reads TGTGCCAGCAGTTTATCCGTCAGCACCTTGGTCAATGAGCAGTTCTTC.

This clonotype has more than one count but fewer than ten. The chain uses TRBV6-2 or TRBV6-3 and TRBJ1-5; no reliable D call. V was cut by 2 bases and J by 4 bases, with 6 bases left in between. Germline V gene lookup returns CDR1 MNHEY and CDR2 SVGEGT. The CDR3 is 13 amino acids. The DNA for the CDR3 is TGTGCCAGCAGTTACGACAAGAATCAGCCCCAGCATTTT. It specifies CASSYDKNQPQHF.

This chain uses TRBV5-6 with TRBJ1-1; unclear D gene. The CDR3 extends over 15 amino acids. Looked up from germline, CDR1 is SGHDT and CDR2 is YYEEEE. V was clipped by 4 bases and J by 7 bases, with 20 bases between them. The CDR3 reads CASSPAPPGGHEAFF. The DNA for the CDR3 is TGTGCCAGCAGCCCAGCCCCCCCAGGTGGGCATGAAGCTTTCTTT. The complete variable domain, with remaining parts taken from reference TRBV5-6 and TRBJ1-1, reads DAGVTQSPTHLIKTRGQQVTLRCSPKSGHDTVSWYQQALGQGPQFIFQYYEEEERQRGNFPDRFSGHQFPNYSSELNVNALLLGDSALYLCASSPAPPGGHEAFFGQGTRLTVV.

This clonotype was counted a few times. The gene calls are TRBV2 and TRBJ1-2; D remains ambiguous. Per germline, CDR1 SNHLY and CDR2 FYNNEI. The CDR3 is 13 residues long. Trimming left V 6 bases short and J 4 bases short, with 12 bases between. This CDR3 reads CASREDGSYGYTF. The CDR3 nucleotides are TGTGCCAGCAGGGAGGACGGAAGCTATGGCTACACCTTC.

V usage is TRBV6-6 and J usage is TRBJ1-4, with TRBD1 matching 10 bases. The CDR3 has 14 amino acids. Unmatched junction bases numbered 4, after V lost 4 bases and J lost 8 bases. Per the germline V gene, CDR1 is MNHNY and CDR2 is SVGAGI (reference sequence). CDR3 nucleotides: TGTGCCAGCAGTTCGACAGGGGGCGAAGAAAAACTGTTTTTT. This encodes CASSSTGGEEKLFF.

The genes are TRBV12-3 or TRBV12-4 and TRBJ1-1, with a possible D match to TRBD1 (6 bases). There are 14 residues in the CDR3. Trimming took 7 bases from V and 2 from J, leaving 14 bases between them. The CDR3 here is CASTPGGPNTEAFF. CDR3 nucleotides: TGTGCCAGCACCCCCGGGGGCCCAAACACTGAAGCTTTCTTT.

This clonotype has only a few counts. The chain uses TRBV27 and TRBJ1-6, with D perhaps TRBD1 (6 bases). The CDR3 is made up of 15 amino acids. V lost 5 bases and J lost 10, with 18 bases in between. CDR1 is MNHEY and CDR2 is SMNVEV in the germline V gene (reference sequence). Here the CDR3 DNA reads TGTGCCAGCAGTCCCGCCCCTTGGGGGCACTCACCCCTCCACTTT. It yields the protein CASSPAPWGHSPLHF.

This clonotype was recorded at least ten times. The rearrangement joins TRBV29-1 to TRBJ1-2; D not resolved. The CDR3 is 14 amino acids. Germline CDR1 SQVTM, CDR2 ANQGSEA. Between the trimmed V and J ends, which lost 1 base and 3 bases, there was a span of 12 bases. The CDR3 region has the DNA TGCAGCGTTGAAGGGGCCGAGGAGGACTATGGCTACACCTTC. Translated, it gives CSVEGAEEDYGYTF. The full variable domain, completed using reference TRBV29-1 and TRBJ1-2, is SAVISQKPSRDICQRGTSLTIQCQVDSQVTMMFWYRQQPGQSLTLIATANQGSEATYESGFVIDKFPISRPNLTFSTLTVSNMSPEDSSIYLCSVEGAEEDYGYTFGSGTRLTVV.

This clonotype has a handful of counts. The V and J genes are TRBV25-1 and TRBJ2-5, with D maybe TRBD2 (6 bases). Germline-derived CDR1 and CDR2 are MGHDK and SYGVNS. The CDR3 is 18 residues long. Trimming left V 2 bases short and J 4 bases short, with 23 bases between. For the CDR3, the DNA is TGTGCCAGCAGTGAAGGGGTCATGGACTACAGAACCACAGAGACCCAGTACTTC. Translation gives CASSEGVMDYRTTETQYF.

In this sample, this clonotype turned up a few times. The chain employs TRBV2 and TRBJ1-1, with 7 bases aligning to TRBD1. In germline, CDR1 is SNHLY, CDR2 FYNNEI. V dropped 0 bases and J dropped 10; count of bases not matched to a gene: 17. The CDR3 extends over 17 amino acids. CDR3 nucleotides: TGTGCCAGCAGTGAAGCTAAGTCGACAGGGATGATGATAGGAGCTTTCTTT. It specifies CASSEAKSTGMMIGAFF.

This clonotype showed up many times. This chain uses TRBV5-1 with TRBJ2-6; weak D call: TRBD2 (6 bases). This CDR3 has 19 residues. The ends were cut back, 5 bases at V and 3 bases at J, with 24 bases in the middle. Germline-derived CDR1 and CDR2 are SGHRS and YFSETQ. The CDR3 here is CASSIRSGSPAGGANVLTF. In DNA form, the CDR3 reads TGCGCCAGCAGTATTAGAAGCGGGTCCCCTGCAGGTGGGGCCAACGTCCTGACTTTC.

This clonotype has ten or more counts. The rearrangement joins TRBV7-3 to TRBJ2-5; weak D call: TRBD2 (7 bases). This CDR3 has 18 amino acids. From germline, CDR1 is SGHTA and CDR2 FQGTGA. V was shortened by 1 base and J by 5 bases, with 23 bases between the two germline ends. This chain's CDR3 is CASSLIGGSGGGAETQYF. Written as DNA, the CDR3 is TGTGCCAGCAGCTTAATAGGTGGTAGTGGCGGGGGCGCGGAGACCCAGTACTTC. The variable domain in full, with the rest retrieved from reference TRBV7-3 and TRBJ2-5, is GAGVSQTPSNKVTEKGKYVELRCDPISGHTALYWYRQSLGQGPEFLIYFQGTGAADDSGLPNDRFFAVRPEGSVSTLKIQRTERGDSAVYLCASSLIGGSGGGAETQYFGPGTRLLVL.

The CDR3 nucleotides are TGTGCCAGCAGTTTAGGACCCCTAGTAGGCTACGAGCAGTACTTC. Residues: CASSLGPLVGYEQYF. The V call is TRBV27, the J call TRBJ2-7; D gene ambiguous. CDR1 MNHEY and CDR2 SMNVEV come from the germline V gene (reference sequence). CDR3 length: 15 residues. Trimming stripped 2 bases from V and 3 bases from J, with 14 bases between.

The genes are TRBV30 and TRBJ1-2; maybe TRBD1 (6 bases). CDR1 is GTSNPN, CDR2 SVGIG, per germline (reference sequence). The CDR3 spans 14 residues. The V end lost 3 bases, the J end lost 3 bases, and 14 bases lay between the germline ends. The CDR3 DNA is TGTGCCTGGAGGGGGGCCGGGACCTACTATGGCTACACCTTC. Translated, it gives CAWRGAGTYYGYTF.

This clonotype has a handful of counts. J is TRBJ1-6 and V is TRBV5-4, with 10 nucleotides matching TRBD1. Looked up from germline, CDR1 is SGHNT and CDR2 is YYREEE (reference sequence). CDR3 length equals 16 residues. The V segment lost 9 bases and the J segment 6 bases; nucleotides outside the gene matches: 12. The CDR3 bases are TGTGCCATCCAGCAGGCTGGGACAGGGGTTAATTCACCCCTCCACTTT. Translating it yields CAIQQAGTGVNSPLHF. Full variable domain (missing parts from reference TRBV5-4 and TRBJ1-6): ETGVTQSPTHLIKTRGQQVTLRCSSQSGHNTVSWYQQALGQGPQFIFQYYREEENGRGNFPPRFSGLQFPNYSSELNVNALELDDSALYLCAIQQAGTGVNSPLHFGNGTRLTVT.

This clonotype has ten or more counts. This chain links TRBV7-2 with TRBJ2-1, with 7 bases lining up with TRBD2. Germline V CDR1 and CDR2: SGHTA, FQGNSA. The J segment lost 4 bases and the V segment lost 1 base, leaving 4 bases of the junction unmatched. The CDR3 sequence is 15 residues long. CDR3 DNA: TGTGCCAGCAGCTTAGGTAGCGGGTCTTACAATGAGCAGTTCTTC. This codes for CASSLGSGSYNEQFF.

This clonotype was observed many times. The chain recombines TRBV3-1 with TRBJ2-2; D unresolved. Germline-derived CDR1 and CDR2 are LGHDT and YNNKEL (reference sequence). The V end lost 1 base, the J end lost 5 bases, and 14 bases lay between the germline ends. The CDR3 length is 16 residues. CDR3 coding DNA: TGTGCCAGCAGCCAAGTCGGGCTTCCGTTTACCGGGGAGCTGTTTTTT. Translating gives CASSQVGLPFTGELFF. The full variable domain, completed using reference TRBV3-1 and TRBJ2-2, is DTAVSQTPKYLVTQMGNDKSIKCEQNLGHDTMYWYKQDSKKFLKIMFSYNNKELIINETVPNRFSPKSPDKAHLNLHINSLELGDSAVYFCASSQVGLPFTGELFFGEGSRLTVL.

The rearrangement joins TRBV20-1 to TRBJ2-5; the D is unclear. V was cut by 5 bases and J by 5 bases, with 9 bases left in between. This CDR3 has 11 amino acids. Per the germline V gene, CDR1 is DFQATT and CDR2 is SNEGSKA (reference sequence). The CDR3 loop is CSAARRETQYF. In nucleotides, the CDR3 is TGCAGTGCTGCCAGGCGTGAGACCCAGTACTTC.

This clonotype was seen many times. The chain recombines TRBV12-3 or TRBV12-4 with TRBJ2-1; no reliable D call. The CDR3 covers 12 residues. Trimming cost V 3 bases and J 7 bases, with 7 bases left between them. CDR3 DNA: TGTGCCAGCAGTTTCGTCCGGAATGAGCAGTTCTTC. Its translation is CASSFVRNEQFF.

This clonotype was observed many times. V usage is TRBV28 and J usage is TRBJ1-1; D not resolved. Per germline, CDR1 MDHEN and CDR2 SYDVKM. The V end lost 6 bases, the J end lost 10 bases, and 9 bases lay between the germline ends. This CDR3 has 10 amino acids. CDR3 protein: CASRGSRAFF. As DNA, the CDR3 is TGTGCCAGCAGAGGGTCTAGAGCTTTCTTT.

This clonotype was observed at least ten times. Here the CDR3 reads CATLRDGLNQPQHF. Here the CDR3 DNA reads TGTGCCACCTTGCGGGACGGACTCAATCAGCCCCAGCATTTT. The V and J genes are TRBV24-1 and TRBJ1-5; weak D call: TRBD1 (5 bases). Trimming took 9 bases from V and 3 from J, leaving 14 bases between them. The CDR3 loop spans 14 amino acids. Germline V gives CDR1 KGHDR, CDR2 SFDVKD.

The genes are TRBV12-3 or TRBV12-4 and TRBJ2-2, with TRBD2 matching over 11 bases. The CDR3 contains 15 residues. J lost 5 bases, V lost 1 base, and 0 bases had no gene match. CDR3 residues: CASSLGLAGTGELFF. The DNA of the CDR3 is TGTGCCAGCAGTTTAGGACTAGCGGGGACCGGGGAGCTGTTTTTT.

Many counts were recorded for this clonotype. The chain's CDR3 is CASSQDVATAVYEQYV. Written as DNA, the CDR3 is TGCGCCAGCAGCCAAGACGTAGCGACGGCAGTCTACGAGCAGTACGTC. This rearrangement joins TRBV4-1 to TRBJ2-7, with TRBD2 as a possible D gene (5 bases). V lost 0 bases to trimming and J lost 3 bases, with 15 bases between them. In germline, CDR1 is MGHRA, CDR2 YSYEKL. The CDR3 runs 16 residues.